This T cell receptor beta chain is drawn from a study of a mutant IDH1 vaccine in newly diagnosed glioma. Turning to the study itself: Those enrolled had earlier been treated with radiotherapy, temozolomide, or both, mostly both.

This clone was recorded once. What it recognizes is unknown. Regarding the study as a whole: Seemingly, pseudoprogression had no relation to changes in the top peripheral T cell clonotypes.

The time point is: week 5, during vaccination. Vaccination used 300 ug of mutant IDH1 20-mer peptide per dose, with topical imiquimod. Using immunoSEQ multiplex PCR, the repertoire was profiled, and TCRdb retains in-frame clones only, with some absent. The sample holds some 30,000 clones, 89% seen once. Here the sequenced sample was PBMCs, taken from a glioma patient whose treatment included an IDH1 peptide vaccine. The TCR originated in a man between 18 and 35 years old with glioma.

The CDR3 here is CASSLGAGTGEVEQYF. Here the CDR3 DNA reads TGTGCCAGCAGCTTAGGTGCCGGGACAGGGGAGGTCGAGCAGTACTTC. The chain uses TRBV13 and TRBJ2-7, with 10 positions matching TRBD1. The CDR3 has 16 residues. CDR1 PRHDT and CDR2 FYEKMQ come from the germline V gene (reference sequence). V lost 0 bases and J lost 6; bases outside the gene matches: 8.